This TCR beta chain was identified in a study of cytomegalovirus exposure and HLA in healthy donors. Primers included in the PCR were 60 Vbeta and 13 Jbeta primers. Sequencing was performed with immunoSEQ multiplex PCR; in TCRdb, only in-frame clones are kept and a portion is missing. The repertoire holds roughly 140,000 clones, with around 82% as singletons. Germline CDR1 is KGHSH and CDR2 is LQKENI. Between the trimmed V and J ends, which lost 4 bases and 5 bases, there was a span of 20 bases. This CDR3 contains 16 residues. The rearrangement uses TRBV18 and TRBJ2-5, with TRBD1 as a possible D gene (5 bases). The sequencing input was PBMCs. This sequence was found in a female donor in good health and CMV-seronegative. The CDR3: CASSLSRARLRETQYF. In nucleotides, the CDR3 is TGTGCCAGCTCACTGAGCAGGGCCCGATTGAGGGAGACCCAGTACTTC.